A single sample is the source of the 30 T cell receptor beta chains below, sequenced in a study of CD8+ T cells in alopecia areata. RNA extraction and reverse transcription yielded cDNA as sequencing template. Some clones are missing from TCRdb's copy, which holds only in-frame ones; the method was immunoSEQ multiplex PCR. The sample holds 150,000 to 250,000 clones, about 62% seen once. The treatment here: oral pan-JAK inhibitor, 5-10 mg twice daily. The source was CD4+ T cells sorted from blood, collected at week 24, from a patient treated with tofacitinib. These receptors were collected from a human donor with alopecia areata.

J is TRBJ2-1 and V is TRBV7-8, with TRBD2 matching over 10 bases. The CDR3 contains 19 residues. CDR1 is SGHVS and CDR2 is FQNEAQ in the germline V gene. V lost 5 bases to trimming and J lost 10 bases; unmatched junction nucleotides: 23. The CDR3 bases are TGTGCCAGCAGCCCAAAGAGGGCTAGCGGGAGTACATTGAGGCCAGAGCAGTTCTTC. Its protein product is CASSPKRASGSTLRPEQFF.

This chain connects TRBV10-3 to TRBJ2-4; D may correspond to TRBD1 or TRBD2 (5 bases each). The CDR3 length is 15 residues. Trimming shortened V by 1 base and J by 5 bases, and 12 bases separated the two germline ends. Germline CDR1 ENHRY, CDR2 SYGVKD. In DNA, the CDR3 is TGTGCCATCAGTGAGTACCGGGACGTAGAAAACATTCAGTACTTC. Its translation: CAISEYRDVENIQYF.

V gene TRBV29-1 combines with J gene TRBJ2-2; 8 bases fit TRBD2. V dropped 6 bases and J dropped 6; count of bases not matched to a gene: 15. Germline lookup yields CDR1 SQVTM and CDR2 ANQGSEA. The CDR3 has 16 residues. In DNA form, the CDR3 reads TGCAGCGTCGGCGGCGGCTGGCGGGGGGATTCCGGGGAGCTGTTTTTT. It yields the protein CSVGGGWRGDSGELFF.

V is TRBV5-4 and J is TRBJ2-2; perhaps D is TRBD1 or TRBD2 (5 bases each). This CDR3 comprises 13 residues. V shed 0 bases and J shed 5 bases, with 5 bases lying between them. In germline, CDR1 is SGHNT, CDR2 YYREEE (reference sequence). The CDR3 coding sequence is TGTGCCAGCAGCTTGGGGGGGACCGGGGAGCTGTTTTTT. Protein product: CASSLGGTGELFF.

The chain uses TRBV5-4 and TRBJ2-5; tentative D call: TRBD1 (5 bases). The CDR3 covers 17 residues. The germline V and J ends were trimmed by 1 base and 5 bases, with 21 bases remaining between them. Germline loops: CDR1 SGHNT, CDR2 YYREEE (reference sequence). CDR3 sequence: CASSLQGRQLGRETQYF. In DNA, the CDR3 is TGTGCCAGCAGCTTGCAGGGTAGACAGCTCGGCCGGGAGACCCAGTACTTC.

CDR3 in amino acids: CASSSSGAGGANGYTF. CDR3 coding DNA: TGTGCCAGCAGCTCGTCGGGAGCAGGGGGCGCAAATGGCTACACCTTC. V usage is TRBV7-9 and J usage is TRBJ1-2, with 8 bases fitting TRBD1. CDR1 and CDR2 (germline): SEHNR, FQNEAQ (reference sequence). The V gene end was trimmed by 4 bases and the J gene end by 6 bases; junction bases not matched to a gene: 13. This CDR3 comprises 16 residues.

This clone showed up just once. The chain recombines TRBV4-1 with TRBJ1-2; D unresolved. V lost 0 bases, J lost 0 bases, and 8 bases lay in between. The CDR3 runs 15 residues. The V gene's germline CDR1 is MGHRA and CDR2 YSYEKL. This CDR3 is CASSQDKVSNYGYTF. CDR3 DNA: TGCGCCAGCAGCCAAGACAAGGTGTCTAACTATGGCTACACCTTC.

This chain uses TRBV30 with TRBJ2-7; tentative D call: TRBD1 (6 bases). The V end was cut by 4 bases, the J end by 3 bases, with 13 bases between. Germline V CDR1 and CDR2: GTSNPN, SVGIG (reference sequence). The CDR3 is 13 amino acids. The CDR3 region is CAWNRLGGYEQYF. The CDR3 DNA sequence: TGTGCCTGGAACAGGCTAGGGGGCTACGAGCAGTACTTC.

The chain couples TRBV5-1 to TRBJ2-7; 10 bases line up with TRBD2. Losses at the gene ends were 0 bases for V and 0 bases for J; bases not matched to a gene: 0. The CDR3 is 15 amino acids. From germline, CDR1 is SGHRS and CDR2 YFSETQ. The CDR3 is CASSLASGSSYEQYF. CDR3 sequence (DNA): TGCGCCAGCAGCTTGGCTAGCGGGAGCTCCTACGAGCAGTACTTC.

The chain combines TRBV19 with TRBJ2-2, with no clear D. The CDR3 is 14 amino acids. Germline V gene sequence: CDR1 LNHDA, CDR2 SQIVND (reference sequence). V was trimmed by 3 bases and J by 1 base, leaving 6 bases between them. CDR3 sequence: CASSIAVNTGELFF. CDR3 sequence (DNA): TGTGCCAGTAGTATCGCGGTGAACACCGGGGAGCTGTTTTTT.

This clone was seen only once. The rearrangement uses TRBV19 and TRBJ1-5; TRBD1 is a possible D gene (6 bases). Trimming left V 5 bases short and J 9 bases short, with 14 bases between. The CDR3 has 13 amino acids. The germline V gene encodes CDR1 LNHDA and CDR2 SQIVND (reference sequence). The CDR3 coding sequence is TGTGCCAGTAGTTCAGACAGGTTTCGGCCCCAGCATTTT. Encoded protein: CASSSDRFRPQHF.

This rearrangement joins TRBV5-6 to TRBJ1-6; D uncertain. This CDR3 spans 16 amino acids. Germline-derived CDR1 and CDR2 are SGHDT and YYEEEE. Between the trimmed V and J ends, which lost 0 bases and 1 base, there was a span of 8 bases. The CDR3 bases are TGTGCCAGCAGCTTGGCTACAGCGTCCTATAATTCACCCCTCCACTTT. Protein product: CASSLATASYNSPLHF.

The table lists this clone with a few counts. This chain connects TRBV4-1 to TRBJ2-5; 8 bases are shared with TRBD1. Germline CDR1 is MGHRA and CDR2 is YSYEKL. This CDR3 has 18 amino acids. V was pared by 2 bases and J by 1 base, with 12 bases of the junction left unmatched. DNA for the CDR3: TGCGCCAGCAGCCAAATGGGCCGACAGGGGATGATCCAAGAGACCCAGTACTTC. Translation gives CASSQMGRQGMIQETQYF.

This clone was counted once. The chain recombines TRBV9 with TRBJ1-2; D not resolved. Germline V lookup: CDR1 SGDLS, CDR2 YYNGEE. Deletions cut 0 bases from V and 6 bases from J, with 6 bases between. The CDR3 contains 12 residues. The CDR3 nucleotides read TGTGCCAGCAGCGTAGTCGGACATGGCTACACCTTC. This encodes CASSVVGHGYTF.

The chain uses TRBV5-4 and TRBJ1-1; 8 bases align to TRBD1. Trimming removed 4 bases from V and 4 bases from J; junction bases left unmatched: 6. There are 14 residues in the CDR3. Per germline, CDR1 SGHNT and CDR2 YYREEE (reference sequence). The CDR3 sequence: CASSGQGGVTEAFF. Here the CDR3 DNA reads TGTGCCAGCAGCGGACAGGGTGGTGTCACTGAAGCTTTCTTT.

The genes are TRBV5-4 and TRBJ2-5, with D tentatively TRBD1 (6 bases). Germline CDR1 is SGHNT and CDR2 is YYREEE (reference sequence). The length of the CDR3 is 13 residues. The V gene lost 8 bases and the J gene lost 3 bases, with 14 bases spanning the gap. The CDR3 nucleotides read TGTGCCAGTGGACAGTTTGTAGAAGAGACCCAGTACTTC. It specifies CASGQFVEETQYF.

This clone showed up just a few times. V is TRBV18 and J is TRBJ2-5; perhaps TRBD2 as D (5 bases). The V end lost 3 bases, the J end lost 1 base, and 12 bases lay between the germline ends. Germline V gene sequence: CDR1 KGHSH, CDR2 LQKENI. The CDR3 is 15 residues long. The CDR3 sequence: CASSPRGASQETQYF. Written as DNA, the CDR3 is TGTGCCAGCTCACCCCGGGGTGCCTCCCAAGAGACCCAGTACTTC.

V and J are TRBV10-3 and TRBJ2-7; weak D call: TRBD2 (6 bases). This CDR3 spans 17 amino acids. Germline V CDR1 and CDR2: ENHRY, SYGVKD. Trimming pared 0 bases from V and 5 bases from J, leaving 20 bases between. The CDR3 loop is CAISESLQEGAPHEQYF. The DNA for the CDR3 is TGTGCCATCAGTGAGTCGCTTCAGGAGGGTGCACCCCACGAGCAGTACTTC.

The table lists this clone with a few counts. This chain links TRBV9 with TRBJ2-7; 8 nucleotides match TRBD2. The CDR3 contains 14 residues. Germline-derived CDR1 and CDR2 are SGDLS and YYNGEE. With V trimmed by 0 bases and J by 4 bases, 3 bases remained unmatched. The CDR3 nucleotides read TGTGCCAGCAGCGTAGATCTAGCGGGTTACGAGCAGTACTTC. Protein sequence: CASSVDLAGYEQYF.

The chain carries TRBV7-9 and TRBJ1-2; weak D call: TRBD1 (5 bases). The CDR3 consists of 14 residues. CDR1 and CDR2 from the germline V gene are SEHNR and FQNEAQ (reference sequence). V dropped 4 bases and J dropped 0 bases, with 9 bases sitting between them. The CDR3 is CASSSGQANYGYTF. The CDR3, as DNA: TGTGCCAGCAGCTCGGGGCAGGCTAACTATGGCTACACCTTC. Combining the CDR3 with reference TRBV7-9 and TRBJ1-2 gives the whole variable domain DTGVSQNPRHKITKRGQNVTFRCDPISEHNRLYWYRQTLGQGPEFLTYFQNEAQLEKSRLLSDRFSAERPKGSFSTLEIQRTEQGDSAMYLCASSSGQANYGYTFGSGTRLTVV.

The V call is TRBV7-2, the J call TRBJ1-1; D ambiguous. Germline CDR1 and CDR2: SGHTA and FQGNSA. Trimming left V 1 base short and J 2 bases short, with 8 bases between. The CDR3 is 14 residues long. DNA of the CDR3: TGTGCCAGCAGCTTAGAAGGCGATAACACTGAAGCTTTCTTT. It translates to CASSLEGDNTEAFF.

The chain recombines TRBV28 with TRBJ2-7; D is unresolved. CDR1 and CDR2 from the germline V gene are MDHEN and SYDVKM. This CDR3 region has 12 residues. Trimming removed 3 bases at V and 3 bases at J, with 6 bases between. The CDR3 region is CASSLAGYEQYF. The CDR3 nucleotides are TGTGCCAGCAGTTTGGCCGGCTACGAGCAGTACTTC. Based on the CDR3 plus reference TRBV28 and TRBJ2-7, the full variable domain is DVKVTQSSRYLVKRTGEKVFLECVQDMDHENMFWYRQDPGLGLRLIYFSYDVKMKEKGDIPEGYSVSREKKERFSLILESASTNQTSMYLCASSLAGYEQYFGPGTRLTVT.

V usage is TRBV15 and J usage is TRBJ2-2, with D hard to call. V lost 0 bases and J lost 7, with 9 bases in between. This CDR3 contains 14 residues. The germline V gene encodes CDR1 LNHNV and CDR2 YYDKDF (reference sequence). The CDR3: CATSRDFGDGELFF. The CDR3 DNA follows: TGTGCCACCAGCAGAGATTTTGGGGACGGGGAGCTGTTTTTT.

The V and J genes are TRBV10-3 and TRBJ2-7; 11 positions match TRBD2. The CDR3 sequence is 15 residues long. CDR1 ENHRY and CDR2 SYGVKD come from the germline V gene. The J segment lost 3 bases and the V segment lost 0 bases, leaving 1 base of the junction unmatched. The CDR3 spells CAISESTSGGYEQYF. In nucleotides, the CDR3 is TGTGCCATCAGTGAGTCCACTAGCGGGGGCTACGAGCAGTACTTC.

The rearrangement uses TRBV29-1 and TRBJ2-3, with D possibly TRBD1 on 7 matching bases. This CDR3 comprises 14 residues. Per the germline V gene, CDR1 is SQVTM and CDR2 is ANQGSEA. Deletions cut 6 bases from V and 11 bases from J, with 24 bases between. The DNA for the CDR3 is TGCAGCGTGGGCCGGGACAGCGGAGGGATAGGGCAGTATTTT. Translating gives CSVGRDSGGIGQYF.

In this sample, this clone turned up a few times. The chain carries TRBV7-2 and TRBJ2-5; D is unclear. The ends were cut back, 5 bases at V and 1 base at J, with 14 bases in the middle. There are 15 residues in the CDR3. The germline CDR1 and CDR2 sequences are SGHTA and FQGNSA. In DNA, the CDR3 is TGTGCCAGCAGCGCCCTTACATTCAGCCAAGAGACCCAGTACTTC. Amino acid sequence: CASSALTFSQETQYF.

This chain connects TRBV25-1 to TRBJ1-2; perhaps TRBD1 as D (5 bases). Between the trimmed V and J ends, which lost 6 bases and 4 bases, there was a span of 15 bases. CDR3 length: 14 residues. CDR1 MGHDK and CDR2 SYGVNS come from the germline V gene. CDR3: CASSQHPGRYGYTF. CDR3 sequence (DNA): TGTGCCAGCAGCCAACACCCAGGGCGCTATGGCTACACCTTC.

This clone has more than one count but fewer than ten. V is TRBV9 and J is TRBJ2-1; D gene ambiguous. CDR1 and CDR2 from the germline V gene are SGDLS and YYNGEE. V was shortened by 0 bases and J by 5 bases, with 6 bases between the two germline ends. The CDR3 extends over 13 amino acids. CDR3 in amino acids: CASSVGTHNEQFF. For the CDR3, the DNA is TGTGCCAGCAGCGTAGGGACCCACAATGAGCAGTTCTTC.

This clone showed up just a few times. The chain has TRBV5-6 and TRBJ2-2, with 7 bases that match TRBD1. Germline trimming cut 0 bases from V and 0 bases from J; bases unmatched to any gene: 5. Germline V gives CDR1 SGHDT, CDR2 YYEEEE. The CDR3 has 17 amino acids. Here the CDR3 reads CASSLVDRAANTGELFF. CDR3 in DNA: TGTGCCAGCAGCTTGGTTGACAGGGCTGCGAACACCGGGGAGCTGTTTTTT.

CDR3 sequence reads: CASSLGTGELFF. The CDR3 coding sequence is TGTGCCAGCAGCTTAGGCACCGGGGAGCTGTTTTTT. The genes are TRBV7-9 and TRBJ2-2, with D uncertain. The CDR3 is made up of 12 amino acids. With 1 base removed from V and 4 bases from J, the gap between germline ends came to 1 base. Germline V CDR1 and CDR2: SEHNR, FQNEAQ (reference sequence).